This passage covers 9 T cell receptor beta chains from one sample sequenced in a study of cytomegalovirus exposure and HLA in healthy donors (dated by TCRdb to 2015 to 2018). To prepare the library, the immunoSEQ multiplex PCR assay was applied. For the multiplex PCR, a mixture combining 60 forward primers for TCR Vbeta segments and 13 reverse primers for TCR Jbeta segments was used. TCRdb carries this immuneACCESS record with in-frame sequences only. Its versions omit some clonotypes, under half of them owing to an unresolved V gene in the studies checked, with the rest unexplained. The sample has some 95,000 clones on record, over 55% of them singletons. The biggest ten clones account for roughly 15% of the sample. The specimen sequenced was PBMCs. These receptors were taken from a woman between 18 and 29 years old in good health and CMV-seropositive.

CDR3 sequence reads: CASSIGLAGRSEQFF. As DNA, the CDR3 is TGTGCCAGTAGTATTGGACTAGCGGGAAGGAGTGAGCAGTTCTTC. The rearrangement joins TRBV19 to TRBJ2-1; 12 bases are a match to TRBD2. The CDR3 extends over 15 amino acids. Germline CDR1 reads LNHDA; CDR2 reads SQIVND (reference sequence). V was pared by 3 bases and J by 9 bases, with 6 bases of the junction left unmatched.

In this sample, this clone turned up once. The J gene is TRBJ1-1, the V gene TRBV7-9; tentatively, D is TRBD1 (6 bases). Germline assignment: CDR1 SEHNR and CDR2 FQNEAQ (reference sequence). The CDR3 length is 14 residues. With 6 bases removed from V and 0 bases from J, the gap between germline ends came to 11 bases. CDR3 in amino acids: CASSYREMNTEAFF. CDR3 DNA sequence: TGTGCCAGCAGTTACAGGGAAATGAACACTGAAGCTTTCTTT.

The chain recombines TRBV27 with TRBJ2-1; no clear D gene. V was cut by 6 bases and J by 2 bases, with 5 bases left in between. CDR1 and CDR2 from the germline V gene are MNHEY and SMNVEV (reference sequence). The CDR3 is 12 amino acids. CDR3 loop: CASSRTYNEQFF. CDR3 DNA sequence: TGTGCCAGCAGCAGAACCTACAATGAGCAGTTCTTC.

The V call is TRBV9, the J call TRBJ2-1; 11 bases are shared with TRBD2. The CDR3 runs to 14 residues. Germline assignment: CDR1 SGDLS and CDR2 YYNGEE. With V trimmed by 4 bases and J by 9 bases, 6 bases remained unmatched. In DNA form, the CDR3 reads TGTGCCAGCAGCTTAACTAGCGGGAGAGGTGAGCAGTTCTTC. Translation: CASSLTSGRGEQFF. Together with reference TRBV9 and TRBJ2-1, the CDR3 gives the full variable domain: DSGVTQTPKHLITATGQRVTLRCSPRSGDLSVYWYQQSLDQGLQFLIQYYNGEERAKGNILERFSAQQFPDLHSELNLSSLELGDSALYFCASSLTSGRGEQFFGPGTRLTVL.

V and J are TRBV15 and TRBJ1-1; no definite D call. V was pared by 0 bases and J by 4 bases, with 9 bases between. The CDR3 has 14 amino acids. Germline assignment: CDR1 LNHNV and CDR2 YYDKDF (reference sequence). CDR3 DNA: TGTGCCACCAGCAGAGATTCCGAGGGCACTGAAGCTTTCTTT. It yields the protein CATSRDSEGTEAFF.

The chain combines TRBV28 with TRBJ2-3, with 11 bases matching TRBD2. Germline trimming cut 1 base from V and 2 bases from J; bases unmatched to any gene: 14. Per the germline V gene, CDR1 is MDHEN and CDR2 is SYDVKM. CDR3 size: 20 residues. The CDR3 bases are TGTGCCAGCAGTTTATATATCAGGAGGACTAGCGGGCGAGTCACAGATACGCAGTATTTT. Translated, it gives CASSLYIRRTSGRVTDTQYF.

The rearrangement links TRBV29-1 to TRBJ2-3; TRBD2 matches at 8 bases. Germline trimming cut 7 bases from V and 8 bases from J; bases unmatched to any gene: 20. CDR1 is SQVTM, CDR2 ANQGSEA, per germline. The CDR3 totals 16 residues. The CDR3 sequence is CSAQIPGSGSQGTQYF. Here the CDR3 DNA reads TGCAGCGCCCAAATCCCAGGAAGCGGGAGTCAGGGTACGCAGTATTTT.

The rearrangement joins TRBV19 to TRBJ1-5, with D perhaps matching TRBD1 (5 bases). V was shortened by 4 bases and J by 9 bases, with 19 bases between the two germline ends. Germline V CDR1 and CDR2: LNHDA, SQIVND (reference sequence). This CDR3 has 15 residues. The CDR3 coding sequence is TGTGCCAGTAGTAAGGACATATACCGGCGAGGGCCCCAGCATTTT. Translating gives CASSKDIYRRGPQHF. The full variable domain, rest sourced from reference TRBV19 and TRBJ1-5, is DGGITQSPKYLFRKEGQNVTLSCEQNLNHDAMYWYRQDPGQGLRLIYYSQIVNDFQKGDIAEGYSVSREKKESFPLTVTSAQKNPTAFYLCASSKDIYRRGPQHFGDGTRLSIL.

The chain employs TRBV27 and TRBJ1-6; D may be TRBD1 (6 bases). The CDR3 is made up of 15 amino acids. Trimming shortened V by 3 bases and J by 8 bases, and 14 bases separated the two germline ends. Germline V gene sequence: CDR1 MNHEY, CDR2 SMNVEV (reference sequence). In DNA, the CDR3 is TGTGCCAGCAGTTTGCTACAGGGTATCCATTCACCCCTCCACTTT. This translates into CASSLLQGIHSPLHF.